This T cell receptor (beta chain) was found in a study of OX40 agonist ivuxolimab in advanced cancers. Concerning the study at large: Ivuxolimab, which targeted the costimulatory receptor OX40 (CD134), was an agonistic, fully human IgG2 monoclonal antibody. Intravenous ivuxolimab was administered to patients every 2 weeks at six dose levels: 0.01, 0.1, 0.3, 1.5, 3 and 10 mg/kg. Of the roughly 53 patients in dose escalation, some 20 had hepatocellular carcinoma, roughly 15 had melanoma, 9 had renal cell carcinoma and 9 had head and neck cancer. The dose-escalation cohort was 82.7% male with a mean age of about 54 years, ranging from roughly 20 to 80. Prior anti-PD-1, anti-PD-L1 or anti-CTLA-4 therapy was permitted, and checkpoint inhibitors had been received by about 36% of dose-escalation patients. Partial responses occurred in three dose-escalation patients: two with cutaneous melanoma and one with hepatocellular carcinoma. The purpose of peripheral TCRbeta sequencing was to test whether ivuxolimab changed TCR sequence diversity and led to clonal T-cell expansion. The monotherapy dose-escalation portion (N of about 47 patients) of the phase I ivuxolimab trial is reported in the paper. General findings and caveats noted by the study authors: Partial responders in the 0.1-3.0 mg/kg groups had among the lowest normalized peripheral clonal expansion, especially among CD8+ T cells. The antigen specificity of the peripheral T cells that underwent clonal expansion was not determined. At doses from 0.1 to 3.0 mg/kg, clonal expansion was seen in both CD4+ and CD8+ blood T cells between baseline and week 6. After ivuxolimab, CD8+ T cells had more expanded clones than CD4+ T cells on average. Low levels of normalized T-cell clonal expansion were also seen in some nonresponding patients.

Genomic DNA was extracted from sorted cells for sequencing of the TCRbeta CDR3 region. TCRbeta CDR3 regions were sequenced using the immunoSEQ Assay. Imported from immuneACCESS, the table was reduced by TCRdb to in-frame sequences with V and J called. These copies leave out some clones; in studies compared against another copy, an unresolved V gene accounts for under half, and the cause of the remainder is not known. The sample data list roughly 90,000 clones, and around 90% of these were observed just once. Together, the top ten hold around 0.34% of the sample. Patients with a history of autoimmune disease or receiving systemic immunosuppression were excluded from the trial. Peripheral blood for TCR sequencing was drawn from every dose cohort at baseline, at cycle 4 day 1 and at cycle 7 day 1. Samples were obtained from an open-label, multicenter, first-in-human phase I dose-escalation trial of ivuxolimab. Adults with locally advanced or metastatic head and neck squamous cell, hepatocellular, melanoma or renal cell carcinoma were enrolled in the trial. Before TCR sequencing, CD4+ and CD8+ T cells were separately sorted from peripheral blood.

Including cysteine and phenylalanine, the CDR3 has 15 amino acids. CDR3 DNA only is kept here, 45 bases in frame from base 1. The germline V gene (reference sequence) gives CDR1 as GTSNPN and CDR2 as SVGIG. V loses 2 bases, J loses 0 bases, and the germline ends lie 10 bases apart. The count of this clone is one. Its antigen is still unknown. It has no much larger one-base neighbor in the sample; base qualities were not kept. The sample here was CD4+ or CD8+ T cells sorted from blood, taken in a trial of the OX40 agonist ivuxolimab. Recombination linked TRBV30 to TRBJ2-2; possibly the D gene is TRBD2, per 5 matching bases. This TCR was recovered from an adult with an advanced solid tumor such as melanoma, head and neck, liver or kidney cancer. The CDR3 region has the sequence CAWSQTGSNTGELFF. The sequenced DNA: TGTGCCTGGAGTCAGACGGGATCGAACACCGGGGAGCTGTTTTTT.